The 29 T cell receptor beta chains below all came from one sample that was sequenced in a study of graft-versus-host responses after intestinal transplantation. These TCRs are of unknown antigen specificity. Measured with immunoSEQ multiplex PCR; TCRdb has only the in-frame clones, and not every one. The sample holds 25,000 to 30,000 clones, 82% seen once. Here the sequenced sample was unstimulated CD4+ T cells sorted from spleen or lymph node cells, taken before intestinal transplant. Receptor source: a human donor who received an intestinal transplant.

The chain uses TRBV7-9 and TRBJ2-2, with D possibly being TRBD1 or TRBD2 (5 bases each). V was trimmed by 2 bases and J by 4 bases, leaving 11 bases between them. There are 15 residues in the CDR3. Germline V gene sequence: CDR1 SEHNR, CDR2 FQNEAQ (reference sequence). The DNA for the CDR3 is TGTGCCAGCAGCTTAAGGCGAGGGGCCACCGGGGAGCTGTTTTTT. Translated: CASSLRRGATGELFF.

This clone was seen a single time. The CDR3 coding sequence is TGTGCCATCAGTGGGGTAAGCGGGGGCGCGGCAGAGACCCAGTACTTC. It codes for CAISGVSGGAAETQYF. This sequence joins TRBV10-3 and TRBJ2-5, with 8 bases matching TRBD2. The CDR3 has 16 amino acids. Germline trimming cut 4 bases from V and 4 bases from J; bases unmatched to any gene: 11. Germline lookup yields CDR1 ENHRY and CDR2 SYGVKD.

The CDR3 loop is CASSQSSGYEQYF. CDR3 nucleotide sequence: TGCGCCAGCAGTCAATCATCCGGCTACGAGCAGTACTTC. V and J are TRBV23-1 and TRBJ2-7, with D unresolved. TRBV23-1 is placed among ORFs of uncertain function. The CDR3 totals 13 residues. V lost 0 bases and J lost 3, with 6 bases in between.

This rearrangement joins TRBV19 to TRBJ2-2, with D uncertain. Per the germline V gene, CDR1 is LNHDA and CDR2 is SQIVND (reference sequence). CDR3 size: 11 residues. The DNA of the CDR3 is TGTGCGGTCGCGAACACCGGGGAGCTGTTTTTT. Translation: CAVANTGELFF.

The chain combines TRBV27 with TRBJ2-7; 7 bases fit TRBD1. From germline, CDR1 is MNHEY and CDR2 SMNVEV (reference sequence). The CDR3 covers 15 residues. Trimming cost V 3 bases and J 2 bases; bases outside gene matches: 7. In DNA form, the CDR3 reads TGTGCCAGCAGTTTTGCCCCGGGGACAGCCTACGAGCAGTACTTC. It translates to CASSFAPGTAYEQYF.

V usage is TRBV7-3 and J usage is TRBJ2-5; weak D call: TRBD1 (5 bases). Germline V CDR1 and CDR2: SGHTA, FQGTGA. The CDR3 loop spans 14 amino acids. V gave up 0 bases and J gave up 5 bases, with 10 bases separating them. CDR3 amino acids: CASSLTSGMETQYF. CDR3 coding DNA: TGTGCCAGCAGCTTAACTTCAGGGATGGAGACCCAGTACTTC.

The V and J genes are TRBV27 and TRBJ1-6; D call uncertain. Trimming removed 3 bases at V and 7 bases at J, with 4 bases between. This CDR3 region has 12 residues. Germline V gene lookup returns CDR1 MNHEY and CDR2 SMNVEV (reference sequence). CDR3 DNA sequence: TGTGCCAGCAGTTTCTGGAATTCACCCCTCCACTTT. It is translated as CASSFWNSPLHF.

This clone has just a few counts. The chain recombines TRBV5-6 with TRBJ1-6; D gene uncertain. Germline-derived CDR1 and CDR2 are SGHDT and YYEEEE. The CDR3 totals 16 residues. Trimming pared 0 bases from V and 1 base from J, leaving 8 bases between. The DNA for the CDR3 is TGTGCCAGCAGCTTGGATCGGGGATCCTATAATTCACCCCTCCACTTT. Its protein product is CASSLDRGSYNSPLHF.

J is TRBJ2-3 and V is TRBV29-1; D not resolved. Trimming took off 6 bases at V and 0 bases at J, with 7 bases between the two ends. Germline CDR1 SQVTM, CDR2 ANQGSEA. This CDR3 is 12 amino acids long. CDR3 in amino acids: CSVQVSTDTQYF. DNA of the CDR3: TGCAGCGTCCAGGTTAGCACAGATACGCAGTATTTT.

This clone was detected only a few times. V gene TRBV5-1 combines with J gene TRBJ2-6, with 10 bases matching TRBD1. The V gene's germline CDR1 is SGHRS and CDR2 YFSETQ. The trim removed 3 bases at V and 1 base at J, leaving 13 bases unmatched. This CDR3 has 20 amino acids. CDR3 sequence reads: CASSSSRDRGWVSGANVLTF. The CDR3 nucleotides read TGCGCCAGCAGCTCGTCCCGGGACAGGGGTTGGGTTTCTGGGGCCAACGTCCTGACTTTC.

CDR3 protein: CASSPGYSSGNTIYF. The CDR3 DNA follows: TGTGCCAGCAGCCCGGGATACAGCTCTGGAAACACCATATATTTT. This sequence joins TRBV5-4 and TRBJ1-3; D is uncertain. Trimming removed 4 bases at V and 0 bases at J, with 11 bases between. The CDR3 is made up of 15 amino acids. The V gene's germline CDR1 is SGHNT and CDR2 YYREEE (reference sequence).

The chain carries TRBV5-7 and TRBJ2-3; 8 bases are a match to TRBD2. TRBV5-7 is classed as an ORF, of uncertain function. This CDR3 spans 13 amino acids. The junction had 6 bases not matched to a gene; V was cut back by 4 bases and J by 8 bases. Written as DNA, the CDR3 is TGTGCCAGCAGCCCGGGGGGGCAGGGTACGCAGTATTTT. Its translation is CASSPGGQGTQYF.

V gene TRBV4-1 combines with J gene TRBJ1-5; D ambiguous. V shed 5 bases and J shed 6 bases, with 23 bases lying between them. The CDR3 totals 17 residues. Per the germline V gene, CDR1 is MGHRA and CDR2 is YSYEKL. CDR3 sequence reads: CASSLQFTLAGSQPQHF. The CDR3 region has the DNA TGCGCCAGCAGCTTACAATTCACGTTGGCCGGAAGTCAGCCCCAGCATTTT.

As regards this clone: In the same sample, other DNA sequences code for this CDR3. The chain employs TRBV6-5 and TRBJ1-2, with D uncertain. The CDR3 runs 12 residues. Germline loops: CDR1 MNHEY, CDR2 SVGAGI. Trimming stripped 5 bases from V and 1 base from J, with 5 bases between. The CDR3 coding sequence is TGTGCCAGCAGTGAGAGTAACTATGGCTACACCTTC. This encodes CASSESNYGYTF.

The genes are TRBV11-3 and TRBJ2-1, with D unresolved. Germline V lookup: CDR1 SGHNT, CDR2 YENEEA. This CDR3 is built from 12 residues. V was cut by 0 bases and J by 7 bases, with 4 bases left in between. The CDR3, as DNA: TGTGCCAGCAGCTTAGACGGGAATGAGCAGTTCTTC. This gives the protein CASSLDGNEQFF. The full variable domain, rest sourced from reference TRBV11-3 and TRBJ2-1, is EAGVVQSPRYKIIEKKQPVAFWCNPISGHNTLYWYLQNLGQGPELLIRYENEEAVDDSQLPKDRFSAERLKGVDSTLKIQPAELGDSAVYLCASSLDGNEQFFGPGTRLTVL.

The CDR3 bases are TGTGCCAGTAGTATGGCTAGCGCCTCCTACGAGCAGTACTTC. This translates into CASSMASASYEQYF. The rearrangement links TRBV19 to TRBJ2-7, with D possibly being TRBD2 (6 bases). V gave up 3 bases and J gave up 0 bases, with 9 bases separating them. Germline CDR1 and CDR2: LNHDA and SQIVND (reference sequence). This CDR3 is built from 14 residues.

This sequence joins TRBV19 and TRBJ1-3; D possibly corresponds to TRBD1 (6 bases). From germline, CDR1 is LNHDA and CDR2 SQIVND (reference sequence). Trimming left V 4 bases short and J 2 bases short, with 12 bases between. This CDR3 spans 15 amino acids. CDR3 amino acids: CASSTLTGAGNTIYF. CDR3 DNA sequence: TGTGCCAGTAGTACCCTGACAGGAGCTGGAAACACCATATATTTT.

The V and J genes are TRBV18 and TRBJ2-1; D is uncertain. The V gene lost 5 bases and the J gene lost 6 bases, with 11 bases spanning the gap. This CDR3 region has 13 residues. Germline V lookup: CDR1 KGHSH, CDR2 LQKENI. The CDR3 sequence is CASSKVFANEQFF. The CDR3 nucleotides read TGTGCCAGCTCAAAGGTATTTGCCAATGAGCAGTTCTTC.

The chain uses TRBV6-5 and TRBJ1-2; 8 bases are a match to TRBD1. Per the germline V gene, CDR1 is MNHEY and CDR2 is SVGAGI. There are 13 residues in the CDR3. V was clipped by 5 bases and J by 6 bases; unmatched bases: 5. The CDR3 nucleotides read TGTGCCAGCAGTCTGGACAGGGTCGATGGCTACACCTTC. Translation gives CASSLDRVDGYTF.

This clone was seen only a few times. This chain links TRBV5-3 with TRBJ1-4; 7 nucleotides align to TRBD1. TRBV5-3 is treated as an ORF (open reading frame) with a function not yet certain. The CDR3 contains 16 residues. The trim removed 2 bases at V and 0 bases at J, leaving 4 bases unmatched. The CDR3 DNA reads TGTGCCAGAAGCTTAAGAGGGGGCGCAACTAATGAAAAACTGTTTTTT. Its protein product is CARSLRGGATNEKLFF.

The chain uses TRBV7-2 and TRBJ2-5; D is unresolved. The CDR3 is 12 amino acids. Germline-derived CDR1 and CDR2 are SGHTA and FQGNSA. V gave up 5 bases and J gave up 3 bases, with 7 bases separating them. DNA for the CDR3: TGTGCCAGCAGCGCAACGGAAGAGACCCAGTACTTC. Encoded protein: CASSATEETQYF.

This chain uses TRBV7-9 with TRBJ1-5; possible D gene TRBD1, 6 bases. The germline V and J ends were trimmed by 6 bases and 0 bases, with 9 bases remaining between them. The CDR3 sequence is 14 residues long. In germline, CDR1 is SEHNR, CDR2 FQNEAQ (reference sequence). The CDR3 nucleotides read TGTGCCAGCAGGGCGGACAGTAGCAATCAGCCCCAGCATTTT. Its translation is CASRADSSNQPQHF.

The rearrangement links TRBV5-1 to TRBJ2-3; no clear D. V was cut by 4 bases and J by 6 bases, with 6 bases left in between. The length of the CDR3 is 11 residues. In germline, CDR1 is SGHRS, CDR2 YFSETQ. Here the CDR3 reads CASSTTDTQYF. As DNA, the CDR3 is TGCGCCAGCAGCACGACGGATACGCAGTATTTT.

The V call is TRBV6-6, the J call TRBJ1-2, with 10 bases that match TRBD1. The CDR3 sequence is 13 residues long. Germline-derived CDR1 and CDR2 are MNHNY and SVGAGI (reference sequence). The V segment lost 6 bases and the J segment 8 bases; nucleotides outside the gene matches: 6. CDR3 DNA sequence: TGTGCCAGCAGGACAGGGGGCGAGGTCGGCTACACCTTC. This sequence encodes CASRTGGEVGYTF.

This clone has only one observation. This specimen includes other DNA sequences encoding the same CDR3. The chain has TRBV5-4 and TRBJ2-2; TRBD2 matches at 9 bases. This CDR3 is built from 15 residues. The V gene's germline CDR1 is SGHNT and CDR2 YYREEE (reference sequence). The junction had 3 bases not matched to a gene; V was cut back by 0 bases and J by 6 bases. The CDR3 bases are TGTGCCAGCAGCTTGGGGGGCGGGAGGGCCGGGGAGCTGTTTTTT. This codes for CASSLGGGRAGELFF.

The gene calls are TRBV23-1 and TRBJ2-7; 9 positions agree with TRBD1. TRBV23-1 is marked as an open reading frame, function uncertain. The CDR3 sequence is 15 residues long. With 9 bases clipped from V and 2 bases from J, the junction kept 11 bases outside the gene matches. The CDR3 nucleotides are TGCGCCAGGGGATCCGGACAGGGGTGGGCCTACGAGCAGTACTTC. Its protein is CARGSGQGWAYEQYF.

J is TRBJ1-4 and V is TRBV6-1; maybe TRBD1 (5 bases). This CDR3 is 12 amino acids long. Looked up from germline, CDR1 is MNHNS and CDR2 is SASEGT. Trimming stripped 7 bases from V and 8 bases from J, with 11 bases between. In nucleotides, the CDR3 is TGTGCCAGCACCTGGGGGGGGGAAAAACTGTTTTTT. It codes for CASTWGGEKLFF.

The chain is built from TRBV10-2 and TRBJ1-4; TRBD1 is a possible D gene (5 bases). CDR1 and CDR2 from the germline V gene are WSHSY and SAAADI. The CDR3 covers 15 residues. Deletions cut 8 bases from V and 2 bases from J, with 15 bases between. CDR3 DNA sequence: TGCGCCAGCGGGGGGAAATTAGCGACTAATGAAAAACTGTTTTTT. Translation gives CASGGKLATNEKLFF.

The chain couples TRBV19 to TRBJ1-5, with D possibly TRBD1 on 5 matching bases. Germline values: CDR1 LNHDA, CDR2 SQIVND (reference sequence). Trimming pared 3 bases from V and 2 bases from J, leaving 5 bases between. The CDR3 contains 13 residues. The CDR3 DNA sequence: TGTGCCAGTAGTATCAGGGGCAATCAGCCCCAGCATTTT. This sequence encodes CASSIRGNQPQHF.